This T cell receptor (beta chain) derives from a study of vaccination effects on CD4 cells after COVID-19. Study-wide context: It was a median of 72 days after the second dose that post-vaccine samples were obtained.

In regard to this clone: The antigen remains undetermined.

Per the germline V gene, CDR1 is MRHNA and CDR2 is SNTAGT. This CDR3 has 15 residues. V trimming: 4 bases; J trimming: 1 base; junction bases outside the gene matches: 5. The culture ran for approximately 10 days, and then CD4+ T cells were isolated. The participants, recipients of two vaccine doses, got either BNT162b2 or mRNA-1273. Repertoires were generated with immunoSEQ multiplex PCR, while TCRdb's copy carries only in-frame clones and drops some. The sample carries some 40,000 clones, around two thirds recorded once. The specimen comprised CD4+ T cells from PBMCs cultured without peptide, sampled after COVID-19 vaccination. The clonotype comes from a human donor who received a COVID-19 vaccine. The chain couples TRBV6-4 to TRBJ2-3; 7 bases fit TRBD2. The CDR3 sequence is CASSASAGGTDTQYF. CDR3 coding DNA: TGTGCCAGCAGTGCTAGCGCGGGGGGCACAGATACGCAGTATTTT.